A selection of T cell receptor beta chains follows, all from one sample in a study of breast tumors, draining lymph nodes, adjacent tissues. TCRdb processed the multiplex PCR reads anew with MiXCR; each CDR3 protein has one entry. The sample shows roughly 100,000 distinct CDR3 sequences, around 30% of them seen only once. The specimen was axillary lymph node tissue. These receptors came from a female donor with breast cancer. Some clones in this sample may be carry-over from other donors' samples. The CDR3 runs from the conserved cysteine through the conserved F or W. The D gene is left open where the match is weak. Clone size is stated in some rows and not others, as once, few, many or a class when expanded.

abundance	v_gene	j_gene	d_gene	CDR3nt	CDR3aa
many	TRBV19	TRBJ2-5	NA	TGTGCCAGTAGTATAGGGAGGTACCAAGAGACCCAGTACTTC	CASSIGRYQETQYF
many	TRBV20-1	TRBJ1-3	NA	TGCAGTGCTAGTCGTAGATCTGGAAACACCATATATTTT	CSASRRSGNTIYF
many	TRBV30	TRBJ2-2	NA	TGTGCCTGGAGTGTACACCTGGAGGCCGGGGAGCTGTTTTTT	CAWSVHLEAGELFF
NA	TRBV6-5	TRBJ2-6	TRBD2	TGTGCCAGCAGTCACCGGTTGGGGGGGGGAAGCGGGGCCAACGTCCTGACTTTC	CASSHRLGGGSGANVLTF
many	TRBV4-1	TRBJ2-3	NA	TGCGCCAGCAGCCGCAGACTAGTCGGAGATACGCAGTATTTT	CASSRRLVGDTQYF
many	TRBV28	TRBJ2-7	NA	TGTGCCAGCAACCCTGGGAGGTACGAGCAGTACTTC	CASNPGRYEQYF
NA	TRBV11-2	TRBJ2-5	NA	TGTGCCAGCAGCTGGGTAAAGGGTGGGGGAGGTATGGAGACCCAGTACTTC	CASSWVKGGGGMETQYF
many	TRBV6-2/TRBV6-3	TRBJ2-7	TRBD1	TGTGCCAGCAGTTCGGGACAGATCTACGAGCAGTACTTC	CASSSGQIYEQYF
many	TRBV30	TRBJ1-5	TRBD1	TGTGCCTGGAGTAGACTTACAGGGGATGGGCAGCCCCAGCATTTT	CAWSRLTGDGQPQHF
NA	TRBV7-2	TRBJ2-5	TRBD1	TGTGCCAGCAGCTTTGTTCCAGGGGGCACCAGAGAGACCCAGTACTTC	CASSFVPGGTRETQYF
few	TRBV6-1	TRBJ1-5	NA	TGTGCCAGCACCCCCCTTAACAATCAGCCCCAGCATTTT	CASTPLNNQPQHF
many	TRBV5-6	TRBJ2-5	TRBD2	TGTGCCAGCAGCTTAGCGGGAGCGATAGAGACCCAGTACTTC	CASSLAGAIETQYF
NA	TRBV12-5	TRBJ1-6	TRBD1	TGTGCTAGTGGCGTCCTCGGGACAGGCGATCTTCCCTATAATTCACCCCTCCACTTT	CASGVLGTGDLPYNSPLHF
few	TRBV18	TRBJ1-1	NA	TGTGCCAGCTCGCCACCGCTTGGGGGGAACACTGAAGCTTTCTTT	CASSPPLGGNTEAFF
once	TRBV20-1	TRBJ2-1	NA	TGCAGTAGATTAGCCCGAGACAATGAGCAGTTCTTC	CSRLARDNEQFF